The present T cell receptor beta chain was sequenced within a study of beta chain features in type 1 diabetes. Overall study results and limits: Shortening that was moderate but significant affected the TCRB CDR3s of Type 1 diabetes patients in all four CD4+ subsets.

In the case of this clone: The antigen is unknown.

The germline V gene encodes CDR1 SGHNT and CDR2 YYREEE (reference sequence). The trim removed 3 bases at V and 3 bases at J, leaving 8 bases unmatched. This CDR3 spans 16 amino acids. Sequencing targeted expressed TCRB transcripts, as all isolated RNA had been reverse transcribed. TCRdb's copy holds only in-frame clones and misses some; the assay was immunoSEQ multiplex PCR. The sample includes under 200,000 clones, 9% to 12% seen only once; the top ten take 0.5%. This chain connects TRBV5-4 to TRBJ2-1; 8 bases agree with TRBD2. This receptor was obtained from a man aged 30-40 years with type 1 diabetes. The sample was central memory CD4+ T cells from blood. The CDR3 sequence is CASSYTGLEVYNEQFF. The CDR3 bases are TGTGCCAGCAGCTACACGGGACTAGAGGTCTACAATGAGCAGTTCTTC.